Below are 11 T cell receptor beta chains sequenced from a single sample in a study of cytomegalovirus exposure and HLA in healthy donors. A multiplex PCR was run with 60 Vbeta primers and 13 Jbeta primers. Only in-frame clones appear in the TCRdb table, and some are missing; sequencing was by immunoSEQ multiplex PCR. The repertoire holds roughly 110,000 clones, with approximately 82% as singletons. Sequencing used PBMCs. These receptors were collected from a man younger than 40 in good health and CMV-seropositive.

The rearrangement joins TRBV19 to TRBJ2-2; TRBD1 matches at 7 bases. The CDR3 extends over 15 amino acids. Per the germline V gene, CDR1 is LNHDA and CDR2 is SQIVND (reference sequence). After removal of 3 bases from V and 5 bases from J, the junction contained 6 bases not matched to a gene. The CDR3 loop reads CASSMERGQTGELFF. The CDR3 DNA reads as TGTGCCAGTAGTATGGAGAGGGGGCAGACCGGGGAGCTGTTTTTT.

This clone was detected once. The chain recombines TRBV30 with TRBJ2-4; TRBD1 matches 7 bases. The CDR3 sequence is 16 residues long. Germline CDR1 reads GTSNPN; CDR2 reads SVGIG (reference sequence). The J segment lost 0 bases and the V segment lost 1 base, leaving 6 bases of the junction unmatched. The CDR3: CAWSGTGPLAKNIQYF. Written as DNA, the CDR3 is TGTGCCTGGAGTGGGACAGGCCCCCTAGCCAAAAACATTCAGTACTTC.

Here the CDR3 DNA reads TGTGCCAGCACCCACTCGGTGGGGACTAGATATAGCGGTGAGCAGTTCTTC. This sequence encodes CASTHSVGTRYSGEQFF. The chain employs TRBV7-9 and TRBJ2-1, with 8 bases fitting TRBD2. Trimming at V came to 7 bases and at J to 9 bases, leaving 20 bases not matched to a gene. The germline CDR1 and CDR2 sequences are SEHNR and FQNEAQ (reference sequence). The CDR3 sequence is 17 residues long.

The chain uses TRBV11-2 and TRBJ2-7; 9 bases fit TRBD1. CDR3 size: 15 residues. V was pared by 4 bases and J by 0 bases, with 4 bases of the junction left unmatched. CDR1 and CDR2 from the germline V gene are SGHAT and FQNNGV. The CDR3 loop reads CASSSYRGLSYEQYF. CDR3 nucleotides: TGTGCCAGCAGCTCGTACAGGGGGCTCTCCTACGAGCAGTACTTC.

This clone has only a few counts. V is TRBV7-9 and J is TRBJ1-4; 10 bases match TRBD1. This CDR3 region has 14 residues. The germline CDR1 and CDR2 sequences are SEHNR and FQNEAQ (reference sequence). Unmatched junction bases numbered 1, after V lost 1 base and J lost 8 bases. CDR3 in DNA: TGTGCCAGCAGCTTAGGACAGGGGGCCGAAAAACTGTTTTTT. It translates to CASSLGQGAEKLFF. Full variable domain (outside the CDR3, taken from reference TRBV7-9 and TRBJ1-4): DTGVSQNPRHKITKRGQNVTFRCDPISEHNRLYWYRQTLGQGPEFLTYFQNEAQLEKSRLLSDRFSAERPKGSFSTLEIQRTEQGDSAMYLCASSLGQGAEKLFFGSGTQLSVL.

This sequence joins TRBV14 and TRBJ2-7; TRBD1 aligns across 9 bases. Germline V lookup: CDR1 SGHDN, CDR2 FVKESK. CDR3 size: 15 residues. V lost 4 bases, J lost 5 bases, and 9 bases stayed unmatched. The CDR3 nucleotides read TGTGCCAGCAGCCCCTGGACAGGGGCCGTGAACGAGCAGTACTTC. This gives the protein CASSPWTGAVNEQYF.

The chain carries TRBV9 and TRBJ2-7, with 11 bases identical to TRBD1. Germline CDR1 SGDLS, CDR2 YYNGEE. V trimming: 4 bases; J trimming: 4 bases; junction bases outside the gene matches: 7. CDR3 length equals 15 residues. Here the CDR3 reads CASSKDRGLLYEQYF. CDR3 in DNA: TGTGCCAGCAGCAAGGACAGGGGGCTACTGTACGAGCAGTACTTC. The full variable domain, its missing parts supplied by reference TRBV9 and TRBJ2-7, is DSGVTQTPKHLITATGQRVTLRCSPRSGDLSVYWYQQSLDQGLQFLIQYYNGEERAKGNILERFSAQQFPDLHSELNLSSLELGDSALYFCASSKDRGLLYEQYFGPGTRLTVT.

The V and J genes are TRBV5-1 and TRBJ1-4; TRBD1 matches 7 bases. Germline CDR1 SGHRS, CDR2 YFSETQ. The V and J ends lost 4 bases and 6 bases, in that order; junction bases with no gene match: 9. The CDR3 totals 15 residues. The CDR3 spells CASSQRGQGDEKLFF. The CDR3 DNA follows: TGCGCCAGCAGCCAAAGAGGGCAGGGGGATGAAAAACTGTTTTTT.

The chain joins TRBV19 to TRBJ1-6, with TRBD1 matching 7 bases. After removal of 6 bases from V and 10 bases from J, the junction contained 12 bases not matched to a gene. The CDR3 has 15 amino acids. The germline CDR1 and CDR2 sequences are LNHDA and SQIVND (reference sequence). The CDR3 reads CASRPQTGRGSPLHF. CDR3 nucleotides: TGTGCCAGTAGACCTCAGACAGGGCGGGGATCACCCCTCCACTTT.

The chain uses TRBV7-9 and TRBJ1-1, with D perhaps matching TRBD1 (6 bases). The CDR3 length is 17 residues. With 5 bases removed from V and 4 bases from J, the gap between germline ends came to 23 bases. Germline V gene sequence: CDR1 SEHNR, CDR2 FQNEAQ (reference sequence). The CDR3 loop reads CASSPRWNGQSSTEAFF. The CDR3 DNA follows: TGTGCCAGCAGCCCACGATGGAACGGACAGTCTTCCACTGAAGCTTTCTTT.

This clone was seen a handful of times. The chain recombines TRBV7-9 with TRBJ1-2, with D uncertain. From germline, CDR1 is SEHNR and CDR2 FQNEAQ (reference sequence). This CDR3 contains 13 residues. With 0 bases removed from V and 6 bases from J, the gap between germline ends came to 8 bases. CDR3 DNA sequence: TGTGCCAGCAGCTTAGCCGCCGGGGATGGCTACACCTTC. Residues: CASSLAAGDGYTF. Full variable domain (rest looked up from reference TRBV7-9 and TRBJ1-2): DTGVSQNPRHKITKRGQNVTFRCDPISEHNRLYWYRQTLGQGPEFLTYFQNEAQLEKSRLLSDRFSAERPKGSFSTLEIQRTEQGDSAMYLCASSLAAGDGYTFGSGTRLTVV.